The clone carrying this T cell receptor beta chain was recorded many times. The CDR3 end lies 3 residues beyond the end of the read and is filled in from the germline J gene. Blood samples were heparinized, roughly 5 to 8 ml per donor. The sample is drawn from a study of T cell clonality in common variable immunodeficiency. Control and CVID samples contributed equal amounts of genomic DNA. TCRdb's table, derived via immunoSEQ multiplex PCR, lists solely in-frame clones and lacks some. The sample has over 50,000 clones, none seen only once. Looked up from germline, CDR1 is SGHKS and CDR2 is YYEKEE (reference sequence). CDR3 length equals 15 residues. Trimming cost V 5 bases and J 4 bases; bases outside gene matches: 5.

This rearrangement joins TRBV5-5 to TRBJ2-2, with 10 bases identical to TRBD1. Specimen: peripheral blood mononuclear cells. The TCR originated in a person aged 18-70 years in good health. CDR3 bases read: TGTGCCAGCAGGCTGACAGGGGGCGGCACCGGGGAG. Protein: CASRLTGGGTGE. The CDR3 as a whole reads CASRLTGGGTGELFF.